The 29 T cell receptor beta chains below come from one sample, sequenced in a study of blood T cell repertoires in COVID-19. The protocol was immunoSEQ multiplex PCR, while the TCRdb copy is restricted to in-frame clones and leaves out a portion. The profile shows 150,000 or so clones, roughly 85% of them singletons. Sample: PBMCs or T cells enriched from blood (not recorded which). The receptors were gathered from a man aged 45-65 years who had recovered from COVID-19.

The CDR3 DNA follows: TGCGCCAGCAGCCAAGATCTGGCTAGCGCATATACGCAGTATTTT. The encoded protein is CASSQDLASAYTQYF. V usage is TRBV4-3 and J usage is TRBJ2-3; TRBD2 might be the D (6 bases). CDR1 LGHNA and CDR2 YSLEER come from the germline V gene. The CDR3 runs 15 residues. The ends were cut back, 0 bases at V and 7 bases at J, with 14 bases in the middle.

CDR3 nucleotides: TGTGCCAGCAGCCCCGGACCCCAGGGCGGGGTGGAAGCTTTCTTT. Translating it yields CASSPGPQGGVEAFF. The gene calls are TRBV11-2 and TRBJ1-1; D possibly corresponds to TRBD1 (5 bases). The CDR3 length is 15 residues. V shed 5 bases and J shed 8 bases, with 21 bases lying between them. Germline V gene lookup returns CDR1 SGHAT and CDR2 FQNNGV.

The V call is TRBV3-1 (or the pseudogene TRBV3-2), the J call TRBJ2-5; 10 positions agree with TRBD1. J gave up 3 bases and V 3 bases, and 7 bases lay outside the gene matches. Germline V gene sequence: CDR1 LGHDT, CDR2 YNNKEL (reference sequence). The CDR3 is 16 residues long. The DNA of the CDR3 is TGTGCCAGCAGCCAGGGAGGGGGGACAGGGGAAGAGACCCAGTACTTC. Translated, it gives CASSQGGGTGEETQYF.

The genes are TRBV23-1 and TRBJ1-3; weak D call: TRBD1 (5 bases). TRBV23-1 is filed as an ORF, its function uncertain. The CDR3 spans 17 residues. The ends were cut back, 0 bases at V and 4 bases at J, with 16 bases in the middle. CDR3 in DNA: TGCGCCAGCAGTCAATCGGTGCAGGGAGGACGGGGAAACACCATATATTTT. Protein: CASSQSVQGGRGNTIYF.

This clone was counted a few times. This chain connects TRBV18 to TRBJ2-7, with TRBD2 as a possible D gene (5 bases). This CDR3 spans 14 amino acids. Germline CDR1 KGHSH, CDR2 LQKENI. V lost 2 bases, J lost 2 bases, and 10 bases lay in between. The CDR3 reads CASSPTVEAYEQYF. Written as DNA, the CDR3 is TGTGCCAGCTCACCAACGGTGGAGGCCTACGAGCAGTACTTC. The full variable domain, its missing parts supplied by reference TRBV18 and TRBJ2-7, is NAGVMQNPRHLVRRRGQEARLRCSPMKGHSHVYWYRQLPEEGLKFMVYLQKENIIDESGMPKERFSAEFPKEGPSILRIQQVVRGDSAAYFCASSPTVEAYEQYFGPGTRLTVT.

The chain carries TRBV6-6 and TRBJ2-1; 9 bases are shared with TRBD2. V was clipped by 0 bases and J by 8 bases; unmatched bases: 2. Germline lookup yields CDR1 MNHNY and CDR2 SVGAGI (reference sequence). The CDR3 is 14 residues long. CDR3: CASSYSRTSDEQFF. The CDR3 DNA sequence: TGTGCCAGCAGTTACTCCCGGACTAGCGATGAGCAGTTCTTC.

This clone was picked up one time. The V and J genes are TRBV2 and TRBJ1-2; D remains unclear. Germline V CDR1 and CDR2: SNHLY, FYNNEI. The CDR3 runs to 9 residues. Trimming removed 8 bases from V and 8 bases from J, with 6 bases in between. CDR3: CASSRGYTF. In nucleotides, the CDR3 is TGTGCCAGCTCCCGGGGCTACACCTTC.

V is TRBV28 and J is TRBJ2-7, with 9 nucleotides matching TRBD2. Per germline, CDR1 MDHEN and CDR2 SYDVKM. J was trimmed by 2 bases and V by 6 bases; bases with no gene match: 14. This CDR3 has 17 residues. The CDR3, as DNA: TGTGCCAGCAGGTACAGACTAGCGGCAAACAAACCCTACGAGCAGTACTTC. It codes for CASRYRLAANKPYEQYF.

This clone came up once. The V call is TRBV25-1, the J call TRBJ1-4; D unclear. Trimming removed 3 bases at V and 1 base at J, with 9 bases between. Germline-derived CDR1 and CDR2 are MGHDK and SYGVNS. This CDR3 comprises 15 residues. The CDR3 coding sequence is TGTGCCAGCAGTGATAATCGGGGAACTAATGAAAAACTGTTTTTT. Amino acids: CASSDNRGTNEKLFF.

This clone was recorded once. This chain uses TRBV30 with TRBJ1-2; D perhaps matches TRBD1 (6 bases). Germline V CDR1 and CDR2: GTSNPN, SVGIG (reference sequence). CDR3 length equals 16 residues. Trimming took 4 bases from V and 4 from J, leaving 22 bases between them. The CDR3 sequence is CAWKRDRFRGGYGYTF. DNA for the CDR3: TGTGCCTGGAAGCGAGACAGATTCAGAGGGGGCTATGGCTACACCTTC.

V is TRBV6-5 and J is TRBJ1-3; 7 bases line up with TRBD1. CDR3 size: 16 residues. Trimming removed 0 bases from V and 4 bases from J; junction bases left unmatched: 6. Germline V gene data show CDR1 as MNHEY and CDR2 as SVGAGI. The CDR3 here is CASSYSDRAIGNTIYF. The CDR3, as DNA: TGTGCCAGCAGTTACTCCGACAGGGCAATAGGAAACACCATATATTTT.

The V gene is TRBV19, the J gene TRBJ1-5; D call uncertain. Trimming shortened V by 4 bases and J by 0 bases, and 10 bases separated the two germline ends. CDR3 length equals 15 residues. CDR1 LNHDA and CDR2 SQIVND come from the germline V gene (reference sequence). The CDR3 loop reads CASSNAEYSNQPQHF. CDR3 bases: TGTGCCAGTAGTAATGCAGAATATAGCAATCAGCCCCAGCATTTT.

This sequence joins TRBV5-4 and TRBJ2-7; TRBD1 matches at 8 bases. The length of the CDR3 is 15 residues. The ends lost 2 bases at V and 6 bases at J; junction bases unmatched: 10. Germline CDR1 and CDR2: SGHNT and YYREEE (reference sequence). The CDR3: CASSFQGALVGEQYF. CDR3 DNA sequence: TGTGCCAGCAGCTTTCAGGGGGCCCTGGTGGGCGAGCAGTACTTC.

This chain links TRBV6-2 or TRBV6-3 with TRBJ2-7, with TRBD1 identical over 11 bases. The CDR3 sequence is 14 residues long. CDR1 and CDR2 (germline): MNHEY, SVGEGT. V lost 4 bases to trimming and J lost 3 bases; unmatched junction nucleotides: 2. CDR3 DNA sequence: TGTGCCAGCAGTTCCGGGACAGGGGGCTACGAGCAGTACTTC. Translation gives CASSSGTGGYEQYF.

The chain employs TRBV6-6 and TRBJ1-5; a weak D match, TRBD1 (5 bases). CDR3 size: 15 residues. Germline V gene data show CDR1 as MNHNY and CDR2 as SVGAGI (reference sequence). The germline V and J ends were trimmed by 4 bases and 5 bases, with 15 bases remaining between them. This CDR3 is CASSSQGIGDQPQHF. The DNA of the CDR3 is TGTGCCAGCAGTTCCCAGGGAATTGGGGATCAGCCCCAGCATTTT.

The chain is built from TRBV4-3 and TRBJ1-4; 8 bases line up with TRBD1. CDR1 and CDR2 from the germline V gene are LGHNA and YSLEER. The CDR3 runs to 14 residues. J was trimmed by 8 bases and V by 1 base; bases with no gene match: 3. The CDR3 region is CASSQAGGREKLFF. The CDR3 coding sequence is TGCGCCAGCAGCCAAGCAGGGGGCAGGGAAAAACTGTTTTTT.

The gene calls are TRBV5-6 and TRBJ2-5; tentatively, D is TRBD1 (6 bases). Germline CDR1 is SGHDT and CDR2 is YYEEEE. Trimming shortened V by 2 bases and J by 4 bases, and 9 bases separated the two germline ends. The CDR3 contains 13 residues. The CDR3 DNA reads TGTGCCAGCAGCTTTACAGGGCCAGAGACCCAGTACTTC. Translating it yields CASSFTGPETQYF.

The CDR3 DNA reads TGTGCCAGCAGTCAGCAGGGTTACACTGAAGCTTTCTTT. It is translated as CASSQQGYTEAFF. This chain links TRBV6-2 or TRBV6-3 with TRBJ1-1, with a possible D match to TRBD1 (5 bases). The V gene's germline CDR1 is MNHEY and CDR2 SVGEGT. The CDR3 totals 13 residues. V was trimmed by 5 bases and J by 3 bases, leaving 10 bases between them.

CDR3 protein: CASSSRPDKGNEQFF. The CDR3 nucleotides are TGTGCCAGCAGTTCACGCCCGGACAAGGGCAATGAGCAGTTCTTC. The chain combines TRBV27 with TRBJ2-1; TRBD1 might be the D (5 bases). Per germline, CDR1 MNHEY and CDR2 SMNVEV (reference sequence). V gave up 4 bases and J gave up 6 bases, with 16 bases separating them. The CDR3 has 15 amino acids.

This chain links TRBV14 with TRBJ2-4; 9 bases line up with TRBD1. This CDR3 comprises 16 residues. V dropped 1 base and J dropped 1; count of bases not matched to a gene: 2. CDR1 is SGHDN and CDR2 is FVKESK in the germline V gene. CDR3 protein: CASSQVGQGAKNIQYF. Written as DNA, the CDR3 is TGTGCCAGCAGCCAAGTAGGACAGGGGGCCAAAAACATTCAGTACTTC.

The V gene is TRBV7-2, the J gene TRBJ1-3, with D unresolved. V lost 5 bases and J 4 bases, leaving 15 bases between the germline ends. Germline CDR1 and CDR2: SGHTA and FQGNSA. The CDR3 length is 15 residues. CDR3: CASSRHVLTGNTIYF. CDR3 DNA sequence: TGTGCCAGCAGCAGACACGTTCTAACGGGAAACACCATATATTTT.

The CDR3 loop reads CASSYWGVNEAFF. The DNA of the CDR3 is TGTGCCAGCAGTTACTGGGGGGTAAACGAAGCTTTCTTT. The genes are TRBV6-2 or TRBV6-3 and TRBJ1-1; D possibly corresponds to TRBD1 (5 bases). The germline gives CDR1 MNHEY, CDR2 SVGEGT. V was trimmed by 1 base and J by 8 bases, leaving 11 bases between them. There are 13 residues in the CDR3.

The V gene is TRBV27, the J gene TRBJ1-2; D ambiguous. In germline, CDR1 is MNHEY, CDR2 SMNVEV (reference sequence). CDR3 length: 13 amino acids. Between the trimmed V and J ends, which lost 5 bases and 2 bases, there was a span of 9 bases. CDR3 region: CASSPTWNYGYTF. As DNA, the CDR3 is TGTGCCAGCAGTCCAACTTGGAACTATGGCTACACCTTC.

The chain is built from TRBV27 and TRBJ2-1; D perhaps matches TRBD1 (7 bases). V shed 5 bases and J shed 4 bases, with 15 bases lying between them. The CDR3 totals 15 residues. CDR1 is MNHEY, CDR2 SMNVEV, per germline (reference sequence). The DNA of the CDR3 is TGTGCCAGCAGTCCGGGGGACAGACTTTACAATGAGCAGTTCTTC. The encoded protein is CASSPGDRLYNEQFF.

CDR3 sequence: CASIRGVDTEAFF. As DNA, the CDR3 is TGTGCCAGCATCCGGGGGGTTGACACTGAAGCTTTCTTT. The chain is built from TRBV2 and TRBJ1-1; a possible D gene is TRBD1 (5 bases). Germline-derived CDR1 and CDR2 are SNHLY and FYNNEI. The V and J ends lost 7 bases and 3 bases respectively, with 12 bases between them. There are 13 residues in the CDR3.

The J gene is TRBJ1-2, the V gene TRBV4-3; TRBD1 matches at 9 bases. With 4 bases clipped from V and 5 bases from J, the junction kept 14 bases outside the gene matches. Germline assignment: CDR1 LGHNA and CDR2 YSLEER. CDR3 size: 17 residues. The CDR3 DNA is TGCGCCAGCAGCCTACGGGGAACAGGGGGCATGGTGTATGGCTACACCTTC. This codes for CASSLRGTGGMVYGYTF.

The rearrangement uses TRBV6-5 and TRBJ1-2; D is possibly TRBD1 (5 bases). The CDR3 contains 14 residues. Trimming removed 6 bases at V and 7 bases at J, with 18 bases between. The germline V gene encodes CDR1 MNHEY and CDR2 SVGAGI. CDR3 sequence: CASSAGQGISGYTF. CDR3 nucleotides: TGTGCCAGCAGCGCAGGGCAAGGAATAAGTGGCTACACCTTC.

The genes are TRBV6-5 and TRBJ2-3; 7 bases align to TRBD1. Germline trimming cut 7 bases from V and 3 bases from J; bases unmatched to any gene: 10. From germline, CDR1 is MNHEY and CDR2 SVGAGI. The CDR3 totals 15 residues. CDR3 loop: CASTEGAGSTDTQYF. CDR3 sequence (DNA): TGTGCCAGCACCGAGGGGGCAGGGTCGACAGATACGCAGTATTTT.

The rearrangement joins TRBV5-1 to TRBJ2-7, with 8 nucleotides matching TRBD2. V lost 2 bases, J lost 6 bases, and 10 bases stayed unmatched. The CDR3 has 15 residues. CDR1 SGHRS and CDR2 YFSETQ come from the germline V gene. The CDR3 DNA reads TGCGCCAGCAGCTTACAACCCGGGACTAGTAGCGAGCAGTACTTC. Translating gives CASSLQPGTSSEQYF.